One sample yielded the 12 T cell receptor beta chains listed below, sequenced in a study of T-cell reconstitution after alpha-beta-depleted transplantation in children. The TCRbeta library was prepared with unique molecular identifiers. Via MiXCR, TCRdb re-called the PCR reads, giving one row per CDR3 protein. Here the sample spans some 640,000 distinct CDR3 sequences, roughly 15% being singletons. This specimen was PBMCs from the stem cell graft donor, taken from the stem cell graft. The receptors here all came from a human donor who donated a stem cell graft to a child with acute myeloid leukemia.

This clonotype was seen at least ten times. The rearrangement links TRBV6-5 to TRBJ2-7; 7 nucleotides align to TRBD1. Germline values: CDR1 MNHEY, CDR2 SVGAGI. The CDR3 runs to 15 residues. V lost 5 bases to trimming and J lost 2 bases; unmatched junction nucleotides: 9. CDR3 coding DNA: TGTGCCAGCAGTACCCATGACAGGGCCCCCTACGAGCAGTACTTC. It codes for CASSTHDRAPYEQYF.

This clonotype was seen repeatedly, ten times or more. The J gene is TRBJ1-3, the V gene TRBV7-2; D uncertain. The germline V gene has CDR1 SGHTA and CDR2 FQGNSA. The CDR3 sequence is 16 residues long. Trimming removed 0 bases from V and 5 bases from J, with 14 bases in between. In DNA form, the CDR3 reads TGTGCCAGCAGCTTAGCCTCGACCGTTATACGAAACACCATATATTTT. Protein sequence: CASSLASTVIRNTIYF.

This clonotype came up many times. The chain links TRBV24-1 to TRBJ1-2; D is undetermined. V was trimmed by 4 bases and J by 5 bases, leaving 10 bases between them. Looked up from germline, CDR1 is KGHDR and CDR2 is SFDVKD. The CDR3 length is 13 residues. The CDR3 DNA is TGTGCCACCAGTGACCCAGATTCGTATGGCTACACCTTC. Its protein product is CATSDPDSYGYTF.

This clonotype was picked up a small number of times. The V and J genes are TRBV27 and TRBJ2-7; 7 nucleotides align to TRBD1. Germline V lookup: CDR1 MNHEY, CDR2 SMNVEV (reference sequence). The CDR3 spans 15 residues. V gave up 5 bases and J gave up 0 bases; unmatched junction bases: 7. CDR3 residues: CASSPLEGASYEQYF. The CDR3 DNA reads TGTGCCAGCAGTCCCCTTGAGGGGGCCTCCTACGAGCAGTACTTC.

This clonotype was recorded at least ten times. The chain couples TRBV12-3 or TRBV12-4 to TRBJ1-6, with D possibly matching TRBD1 (5 bases). Trimming pared 6 bases from V and 0 bases from J, leaving 12 bases between. This CDR3 comprises 16 residues. The CDR3 sequence: CASRTGLSSYNSPLHF. The CDR3 DNA follows: TGTGCCAGCAGGACGGGACTCAGCTCCTATAATTCACCCCTCCACTTT.

This clonotype came up many times. The chain uses TRBV20-1 and TRBJ1-5, with 7 bases fitting TRBD1. This CDR3 is built from 16 residues. Germline V CDR1 and CDR2: DFQATT, SNEGSKA (reference sequence). V gave up 3 bases and J gave up 0 bases; unmatched junction bases: 8. This CDR3 reads CSASGGTVISNQPQHF. The CDR3 DNA reads as TGCAGTGCTAGCGGGGGGACAGTCATTAGCAATCAGCCCCAGCATTTT.

As DNA, the CDR3 is TGCAGCGTAGGGACTAGCGGGGGCTACGAGCAGTACTTC. Amino acid sequence: CSVGTSGGYEQYF. The V call is TRBV29-1, the J call TRBJ2-7; 14 nucleotides agree with TRBD2. The CDR3 totals 13 residues. Trimming at V came to 6 bases and at J to 3 bases, leaving 1 base not matched to a gene. Germline loops: CDR1 SQVTM, CDR2 ANQGSEA.

The V call is TRBV12-3 or TRBV12-4, the J call TRBJ2-7; D is possibly TRBD1 or TRBD2 (5 bases each). Trimming shortened V by 6 bases and J by 2 bases, and 14 bases separated the two germline ends. This CDR3 has 14 residues. CDR3 sequence: CASSDAGTTYEQYV. Here the CDR3 DNA reads TGTGCCAGCAGCGACGCCGGGACCACCTACGAGCAGTACGTC.

The V and J genes are TRBV11-2 and TRBJ2-5; D not certain. V was trimmed by 1 base and J by 2 bases, leaving 17 bases between them. The germline V gene has CDR1 SGHAT and CDR2 FQNNGV. CDR3 length: 17 residues. The CDR3 spells CASSLGPAENAQETQYF. The CDR3 region has the DNA TGTGCCAGCAGCTTAGGACCCGCGGAGAACGCTCAAGAGACCCAGTACTTC.

On this clonotype itself: One junction end does not reproduce the germline sequence, and a read error may be involved. The chain couples TRBV12-3 or TRBV12-4 to TRBJ2-2; D gene uncertain. The CDR3 has 13 amino acids. The CDR3 DNA reads TGTGCCACCAGTTTACCGAACACCGGGGAGCTGTTTTTT. Encoded protein: CATSLPNTGELFF.

The genes are TRBV11-2 and TRBJ2-3, with 9 bases aligning to TRBD2. Germline CDR1 SGHAT, CDR2 FQNNGV. The CDR3 has 17 amino acids. The ends lost 7 bases at V and 5 bases at J; junction bases unmatched: 16. CDR3 sequence: CASTLRLRRGGKDTQYF. In nucleotides, the CDR3 is TGTGCCAGCACCCTTAGGTTAAGGCGGGGGGGCAAAGATACGCAGTATTTT.

The chain carries TRBV2 and TRBJ2-7; D may be TRBD1 (6 bases). Germline lookup yields CDR1 SNHLY and CDR2 FYNNEI. V lost 6 bases and J 0 bases, leaving 15 bases between the germline ends. The CDR3 totals 15 residues. The CDR3 DNA is TGTGCCAGCAGCCCAGGGGCTGCAAGCTCCTACGAGCAGTACTTC. It codes for CASSPGAASSYEQYF.